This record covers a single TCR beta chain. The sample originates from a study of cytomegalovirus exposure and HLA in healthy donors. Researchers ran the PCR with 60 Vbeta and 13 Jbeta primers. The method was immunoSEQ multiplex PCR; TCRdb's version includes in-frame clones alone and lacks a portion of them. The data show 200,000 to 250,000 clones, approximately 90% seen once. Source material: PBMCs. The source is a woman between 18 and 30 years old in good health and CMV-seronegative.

The CDR3 sequence is CASSLDFPRYGYTF. Written as DNA, the CDR3 is TGTGCCAGCAGCTTAGACTTTCCTCGGTATGGCTACACCTTC. This sequence joins TRBV11-3 and TRBJ1-2, with no clear D. The CDR3 is made up of 14 amino acids. Deletions cut 0 bases from V and 5 bases from J, with 10 bases between. The germline gives CDR1 SGHNT, CDR2 YENEEA.